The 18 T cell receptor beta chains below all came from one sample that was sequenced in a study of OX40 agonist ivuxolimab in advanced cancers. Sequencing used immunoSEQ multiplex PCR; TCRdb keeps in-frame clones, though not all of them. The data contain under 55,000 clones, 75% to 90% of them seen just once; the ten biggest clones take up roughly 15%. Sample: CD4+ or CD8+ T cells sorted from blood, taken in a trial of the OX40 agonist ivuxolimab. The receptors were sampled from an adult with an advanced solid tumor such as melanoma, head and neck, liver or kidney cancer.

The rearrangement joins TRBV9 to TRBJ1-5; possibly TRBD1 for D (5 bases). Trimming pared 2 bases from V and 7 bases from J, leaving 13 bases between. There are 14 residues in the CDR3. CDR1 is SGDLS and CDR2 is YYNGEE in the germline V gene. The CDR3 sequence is CASSVYDSAQPQHF. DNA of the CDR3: TGTGCCAGCAGCGTTTACGACAGCGCCCAGCCCCAGCATTTT.

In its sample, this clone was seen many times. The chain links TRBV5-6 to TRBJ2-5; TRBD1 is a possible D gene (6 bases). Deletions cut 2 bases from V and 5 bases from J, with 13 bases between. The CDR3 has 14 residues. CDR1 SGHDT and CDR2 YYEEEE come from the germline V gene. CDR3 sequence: CASSFLSGEETQYF. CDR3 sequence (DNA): TGTGCCAGCAGCTTTCTCTCAGGGGAGGAGACCCAGTACTTC.

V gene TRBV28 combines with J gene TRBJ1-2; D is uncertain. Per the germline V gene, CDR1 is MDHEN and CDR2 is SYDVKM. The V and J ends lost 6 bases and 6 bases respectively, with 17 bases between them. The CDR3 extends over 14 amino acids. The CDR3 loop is CASSTPGRDDGYTF. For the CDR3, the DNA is TGTGCCAGCAGCACCCCCGGCCGAGATGATGGCTACACCTTC.

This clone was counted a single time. CDR3 nucleotides: TGTGCCAGCAGCTTAGCTTCACTGCTCAATCAGCCCCAGCATTTT. Its translation is CASSLASLLNQPQHF. This rearrangement joins TRBV7-2 to TRBJ1-5; D gene ambiguous. Trimming removed 0 bases at V and 3 bases at J, with 9 bases between. CDR1 and CDR2 from the germline V gene are SGHTA and FQGNSA. The CDR3 extends over 15 amino acids.

The CDR3 here is CASSEGAGDIDTQYF. For the CDR3, the DNA is TGTGCCAGCAGTGAGGGAGCGGGGGATATAGATACGCAGTATTTT. The V call is TRBV25-1, the J call TRBJ2-3, with 8 bases that match TRBD2. This CDR3 contains 15 residues. Germline V CDR1 and CDR2: MGHDK, SYGVNS. V gave up 3 bases and J gave up 5 bases; unmatched junction bases: 7.

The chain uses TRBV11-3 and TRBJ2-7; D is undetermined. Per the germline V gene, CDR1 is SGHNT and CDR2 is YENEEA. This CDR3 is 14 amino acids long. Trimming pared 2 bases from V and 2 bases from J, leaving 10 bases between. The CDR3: CASSLRTAPYEQYF. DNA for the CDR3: TGTGCCAGCAGCTTAAGGACGGCCCCCTACGAGCAGTACTTC. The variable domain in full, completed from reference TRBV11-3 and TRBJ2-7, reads EAGVVQSPRYKIIEKKQPVAFWCNPISGHNTLYWYLQNLGQGPELLIRYENEEAVDDSQLPKDRFSAERLKGVDSTLKIQPAELGDSAVYLCASSLRTAPYEQYFGPGTRLTVT.

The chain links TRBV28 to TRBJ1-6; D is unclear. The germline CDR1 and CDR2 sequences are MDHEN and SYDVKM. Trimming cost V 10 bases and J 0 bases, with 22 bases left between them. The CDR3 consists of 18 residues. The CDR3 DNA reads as TGTGCCACCAACCCCGAATATCTGGGAGGCTCCTATAATTCACCCCTCCACTTT. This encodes CATNPEYLGGSYNSPLHF.

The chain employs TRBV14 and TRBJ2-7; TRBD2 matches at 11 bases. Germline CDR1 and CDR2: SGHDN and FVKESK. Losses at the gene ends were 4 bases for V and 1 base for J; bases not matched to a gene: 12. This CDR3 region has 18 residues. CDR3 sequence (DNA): TGTGCCAGCAGCCGAAAGGAGGGGGGACTAGCGGAATCCTACGAGCAGTACTTC. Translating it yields CASSRKEGGLAESYEQYF.

CDR3 DNA: TGTGCCAGTAAGACAGACAGGGGGGCCTACAATGAGCAGTTCTTC. As protein: CASKTDRGAYNEQFF. This chain connects TRBV19 to TRBJ2-1; 9 positions match TRBD1. The J segment lost 2 bases and the V segment lost 7 bases, leaving 6 bases of the junction unmatched. This CDR3 region has 15 residues. Per germline, CDR1 LNHDA and CDR2 SQIVND (reference sequence).

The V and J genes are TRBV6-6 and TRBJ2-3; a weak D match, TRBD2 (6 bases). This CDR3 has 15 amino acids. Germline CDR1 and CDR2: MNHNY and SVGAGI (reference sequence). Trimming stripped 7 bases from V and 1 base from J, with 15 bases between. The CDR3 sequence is CASNGGSTGTDTQYF. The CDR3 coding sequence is TGTGCCAGCAACGGGGGAAGCACCGGCACAGATACGCAGTATTTT.

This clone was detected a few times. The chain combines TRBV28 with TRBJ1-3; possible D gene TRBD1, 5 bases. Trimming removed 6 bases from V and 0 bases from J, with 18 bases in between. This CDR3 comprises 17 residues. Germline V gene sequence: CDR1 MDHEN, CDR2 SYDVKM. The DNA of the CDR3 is TGTGCCAGCAGCCCCCTGCTGGGACCGAGCTCTGGAAACACCATATATTTT. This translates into CASSPLLGPSSGNTIYF. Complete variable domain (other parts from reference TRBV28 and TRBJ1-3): DVKVTQSSRYLVKRTGEKVFLECVQDMDHENMFWYRQDPGLGLRLIYFSYDVKMKEKGDIPEGYSVSREKKERFSLILESASTNQTSMYLCASSPLLGPSSGNTIYFGEGSWLTVV.

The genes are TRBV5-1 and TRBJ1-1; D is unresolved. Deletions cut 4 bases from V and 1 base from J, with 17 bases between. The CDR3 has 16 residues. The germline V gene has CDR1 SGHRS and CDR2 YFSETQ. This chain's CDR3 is CASSRSPPGANTEAFF. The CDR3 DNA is TGCGCCAGCAGCCGGAGCCCACCGGGAGCGAACACTGAAGCTTTCTTT.

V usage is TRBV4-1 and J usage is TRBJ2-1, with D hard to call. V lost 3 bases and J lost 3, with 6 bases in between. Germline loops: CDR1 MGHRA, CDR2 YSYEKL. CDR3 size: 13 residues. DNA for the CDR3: TGCGCCAGCAGCCAGCTTAACTACAATGAGCAGTTCTTC. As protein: CASSQLNYNEQFF.

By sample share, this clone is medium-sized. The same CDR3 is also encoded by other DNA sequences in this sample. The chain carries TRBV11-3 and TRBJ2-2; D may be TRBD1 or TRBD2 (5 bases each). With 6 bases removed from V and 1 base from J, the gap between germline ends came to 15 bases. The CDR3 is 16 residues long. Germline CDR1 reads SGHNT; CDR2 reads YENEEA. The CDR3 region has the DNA TGTGCCAGCAGTACGAGGGGCGGGCAGAACACCGGGGAGCTGTTTTTT. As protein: CASSTRGGQNTGELFF.

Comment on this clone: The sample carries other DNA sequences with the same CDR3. This CDR3 is CASVLGYEQFF. Here the CDR3 DNA reads TGTGCCAGCGTTTTGGGGTATGAGCAGTTCTTC. The rearrangement links TRBV6-6 to TRBJ2-1, with D unclear. The V and J ends lost 8 bases and 8 bases respectively, with 10 bases between them. Per the germline V gene, CDR1 is MNHNY and CDR2 is SVGAGI (reference sequence). CDR3 length equals 11 residues.

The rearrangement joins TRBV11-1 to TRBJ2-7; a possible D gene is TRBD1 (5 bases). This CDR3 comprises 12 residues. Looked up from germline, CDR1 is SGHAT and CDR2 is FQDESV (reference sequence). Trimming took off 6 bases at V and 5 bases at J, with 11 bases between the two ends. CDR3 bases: TGTGCCAGCAGGGACAATCCCCACGAGCAGTACTTC. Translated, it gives CASRDNPHEQYF. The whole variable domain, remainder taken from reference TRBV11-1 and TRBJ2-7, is EAEVAQSPRYKITEKSQAVAFWCDPISGHATLYWYRQILGQGPELLVQFQDESVVDDSQLPKDRFSAERLKGVDSTLKIQPAELGDSAMYLCASRDNPHEQYFGPGTRLTVT.

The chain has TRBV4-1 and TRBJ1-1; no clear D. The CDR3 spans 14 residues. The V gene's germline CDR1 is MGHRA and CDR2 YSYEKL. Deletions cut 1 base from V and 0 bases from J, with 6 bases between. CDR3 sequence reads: CASSQGAMNTEAFF. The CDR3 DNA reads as TGCGCCAGCAGCCAAGGGGCGATGAACACTGAAGCTTTCTTT.

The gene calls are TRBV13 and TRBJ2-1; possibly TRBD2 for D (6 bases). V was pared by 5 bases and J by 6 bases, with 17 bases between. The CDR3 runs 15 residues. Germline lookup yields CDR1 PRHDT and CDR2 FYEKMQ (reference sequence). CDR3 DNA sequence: TGTGCCAGCAGCACTCCTGACGGGAGCCGCAATGAGCAGTTCTTC. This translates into CASSTPDGSRNEQFF. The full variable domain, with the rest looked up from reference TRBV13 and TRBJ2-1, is AAGVIQSPRHLIKEKRETATLKCYPIPRHDTVYWYQQGPGQDPQFLISFYEKMQSDKGSIPDRFSAQQFSDYHSELNMSSLELGDSALYFCASSTPDGSRNEQFFGPGTRLTVL.